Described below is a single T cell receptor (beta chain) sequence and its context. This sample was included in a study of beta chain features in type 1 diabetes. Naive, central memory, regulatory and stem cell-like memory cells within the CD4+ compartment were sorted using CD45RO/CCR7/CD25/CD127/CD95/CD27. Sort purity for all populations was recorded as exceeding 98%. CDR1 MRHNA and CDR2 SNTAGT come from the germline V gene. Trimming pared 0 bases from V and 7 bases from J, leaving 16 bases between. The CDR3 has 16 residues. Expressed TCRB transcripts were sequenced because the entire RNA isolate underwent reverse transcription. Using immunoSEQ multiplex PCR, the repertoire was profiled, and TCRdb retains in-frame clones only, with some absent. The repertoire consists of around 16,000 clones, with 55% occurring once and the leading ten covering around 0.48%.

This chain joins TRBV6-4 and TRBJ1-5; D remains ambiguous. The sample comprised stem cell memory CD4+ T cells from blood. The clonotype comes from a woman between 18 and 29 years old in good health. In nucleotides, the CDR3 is TGTGCCAGCAGTGACTCGACGCGGGTAGTTGAGCAGCCCCAGCATTTT. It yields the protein CASSDSTRVVEQPQHF.